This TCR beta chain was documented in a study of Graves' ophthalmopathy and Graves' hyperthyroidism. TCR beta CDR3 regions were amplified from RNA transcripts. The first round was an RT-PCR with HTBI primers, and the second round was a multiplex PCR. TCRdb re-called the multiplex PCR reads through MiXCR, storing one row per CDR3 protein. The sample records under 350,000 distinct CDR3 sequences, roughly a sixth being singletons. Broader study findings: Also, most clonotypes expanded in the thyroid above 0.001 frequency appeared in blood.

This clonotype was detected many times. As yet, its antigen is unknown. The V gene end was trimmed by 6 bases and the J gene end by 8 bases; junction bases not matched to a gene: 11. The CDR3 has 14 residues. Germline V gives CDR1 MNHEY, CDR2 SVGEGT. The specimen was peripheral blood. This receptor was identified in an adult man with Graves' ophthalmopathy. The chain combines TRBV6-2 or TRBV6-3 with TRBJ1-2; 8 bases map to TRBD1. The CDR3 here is CASSPRPDRGGYTF. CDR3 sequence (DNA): TGTGCCAGCAGCCCACGACCCGACAGGGGAGGCTACACCTTC.